This T cell receptor beta chain was identified in a study of cytotoxic CD8 clonotypes in ibrutinib-treated CLL. Study-wide findings and caveats: Clonality increased at ibrutinib response, then returned toward baseline at progression.

Clones were read by immunoSEQ multiplex PCR, and TCRdb kept only the in-frame ones, dropping some. The data contain 65,000 to 85,000 clones, around four fifths of them singletons. In the case of this clone: Its antigen remains unidentified.

The germline V gene has CDR1 LGHNA and CDR2 YNFKEQ. V lost 5 bases and J lost 0; bases outside the gene matches: 7. The CDR3 loop spans 16 amino acids. This specimen consisted of PBMCs, obtained after 24 months of ibrutinib treatment. The clonotype comes from a human donor with chronic lymphocytic leukemia. The rearrangement uses TRBV4-2 and TRBJ2-1, with 7 bases matching TRBD2. The CDR3 DNA reads TGTGCCAGCAGCACCCGGACTAGGAACTCCTACAATGAGCAGTTCTTC. Its protein product is CASSTRTRNSYNEQFF.